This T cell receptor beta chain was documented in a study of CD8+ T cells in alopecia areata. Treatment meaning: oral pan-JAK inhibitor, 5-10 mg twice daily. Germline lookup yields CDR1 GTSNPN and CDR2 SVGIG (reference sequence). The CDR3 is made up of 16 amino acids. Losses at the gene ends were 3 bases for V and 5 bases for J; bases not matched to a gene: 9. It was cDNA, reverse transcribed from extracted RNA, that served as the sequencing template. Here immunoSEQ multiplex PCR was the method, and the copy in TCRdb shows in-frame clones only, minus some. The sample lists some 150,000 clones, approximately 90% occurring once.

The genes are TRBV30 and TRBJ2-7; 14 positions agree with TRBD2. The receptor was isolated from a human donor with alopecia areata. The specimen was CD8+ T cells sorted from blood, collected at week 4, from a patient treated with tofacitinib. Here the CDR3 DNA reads TGTGCCTGGAGGTTGACTAGCGGGAGGGCGTGGAACGAGCAGTACTTC. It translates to CAWRLTSGRAWNEQYF. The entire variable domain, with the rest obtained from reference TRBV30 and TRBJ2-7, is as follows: SQTIHQWPATLVQPVGSPLSLECTVEGTSNPNLYWYRQAAGRGLQLLFYSVGIGQISSEVPQNLSASRPQDRQFILSSKKLLLSDSGFYLCAWRLTSGRAWNEQYFGPGTRLTVT.